This TCR beta chain was captured in a study of OX40 agonist ivuxolimab in advanced cancers. Study summary: Dose-escalation patients were diagnosed with hepatocellular carcinoma, melanoma, renal cell cancer or head and neck cancer. Study-level points and caveats: More expanded clones were found, on average, in CD8+ than in CD4+ T cells. Some nonresponders additionally presented with little normalized T-cell clonal expansion.

The method was immunoSEQ multiplex PCR; TCRdb's version includes in-frame clones alone and lacks a portion of them. The profile shows about 88,000 clones, 85% to 90% of them singletons. A remark on this clone: Antigen: not known.

CDR1 and CDR2 (germline): ENHRY, SYGVKD. The CDR3 has 14 amino acids. Trimming cost V 5 bases and J 1 base, with 11 bases left between them. Source: CD4+ or CD8+ T cells sorted from blood, taken in a trial of the OX40 agonist ivuxolimab. This chain connects TRBV10-3 to TRBJ1-2; D is uncertain. This TCR came from an adult with an advanced solid tumor such as melanoma, head and neck, liver or kidney cancer. The CDR3 region has the DNA TGTGCCATCAGTAGCCAGGCGCTTAACTATGGCTACACCTTC. Its protein product is CAISSQALNYGYTF.